This is a list of T cell receptor beta chains from one sample in a study of T cell clonotyping in hematopoietic cell transplantation. Here immunoSEQ multiplex PCR was the method, and the copy in TCRdb shows in-frame clones only, minus some. The table has 13,000 to 15,000 clones, about 98% seen once. Sample: peripheral blood mononuclear cells, taken 30 days after allogeneic stem cell transplant. All receptors come from a female patient aged 50-59 years who had an allogeneic stem cell transplant from an unrelated donor, so T cells may come from the graft donor. Some clones in this sample may be carry-over from other donors' samples. Each CDR3 is given with its conserved first and last residue. The order of the fields is clone size, D gene, J gene, V gene, CDR3 DNA, CDR3 protein. D genes are given only for firm matches. Clone sizes are given selectively: once, few, many, or a class where the clone is expanded.

size: -; D: -; J: TRBJ1-2; V: TRBV9; DNA: TGTGCCAGCAGCGTAGACGACAGCCGACCGGGCTACACCTTC; CDR3: CASSVDDSRPGYTF
size: -; D: -; J: TRBJ1-6; V: TRBV6-1; DNA: TGTGCCAGCAGTGTGGGCACAGGGAGCTCCTATAATTCACCCCTCCACTTT; CDR3: CASSVGTGSSYNSPLHF
size: once; D: TRBD2; J: TRBJ2-2; V: TRBV6-6; DNA: TGTGCCAGCAGGCTGGGACTAGCGAACACCGGGGAGCTGTTTTTT; CDR3: CASRLGLANTGELFF
size: -; D: TRBD1; J: TRBJ1-2; V: TRBV5-8; DNA: TGTGCCAGCAGCCTGAACAGGGGGACAGCTAACTATGGCTACACCTTC; CDR3: CASSLNRGTANYGYTF
size: -; D: -; J: TRBJ1-1; V: TRBV11-2; DNA: TGTGCCAGCAGGAGGAGGGGGGTGGAGGCGAACACTGAAGCTTTCTTT; CDR3: CASRRRGVEANTEAFF
size: -; D: -; J: TRBJ1-5; V: TRBV14; DNA: TGTGCCAGCAGCCAATGGGGCAGCAATCAGCCCCAGCATTTT; CDR3: CASSQWGSNQPQHF
size: -; D: TRBD1; J: TRBJ1-4; V: TRBV6-1; DNA: TGTGCCAGCAGTATCCGGGACAGGGCTGAACTGTTTTTT; CDR3: CASSIRDRAELFF
size: -; D: TRBD2; J: TRBJ2-5; V: TRBV30; DNA: TGTGCCTGGAGCGGGGGGGACCCTCAAGAGACCCAGTACTTC; CDR3: CAWSGGDPQETQYF
size: once; D: TRBD1; J: TRBJ1-1; V: TRBV27; DNA: TGTGCCAGCAGGGACAGGGGATTACTGAACACTGAAGCTTTCTTT; CDR3: CASRDRGLLNTEAFF
size: once; D: -; J: TRBJ1-2; V: TRBV30; DNA: TGTGCCTGGAGCGTAATCCGCGCCTGGGGCTACACCTTC; CDR3: CAWSVIRAWGYTF
size: -; D: -; J: TRBJ2-3; V: TRBV12-5; DNA: TGTGCTAGTTCTAGCCCTAGCACAGATACGCAGTATTTT; CDR3: CASSSPSTDTQYF
size: -; D: TRBD1; J: TRBJ2-3; V: TRBV6-5; DNA: TGTGCCAGCAGTTACACCCGGACAGGGGGCGACCATACGCAGTATTTT; CDR3: CASSYTRTGGDHTQYF
size: -; D: -; J: TRBJ2-7; V: TRBV29-1; DNA: TGCAGCGTTGATATGGGGTACGAGCAGTACTTC; CDR3: CSVDMGYEQYF
size: once; D: -; J: TRBJ2-6; V: TRBV4-1; DNA: TGCGCCAGCAGCGACTCAATCGAACCACAAAGTCGGGCCAACGTCCTGACTTTC; CDR3: CASSDSIEPQSRANVLTF
size: once; D: -; J: TRBJ2-5; V: TRBV4-1; DNA: TGCGCCAGCAGCCAATTGGGCGGCGGGGAGACCCAGTACTTC; CDR3: CASSQLGGGETQYF
size: -; D: TRBD2; J: TRBJ2-1; V: TRBV19; DNA: TGTGCCAGTAGTATTGGGACTAGAGGGGGAGATGAGCAGTTCTTC; CDR3: CASSIGTRGGDEQFF
size: -; D: TRBD2; J: TRBJ2-7; V: TRBV9; DNA: TGTGCCAGCAGCCTCCAAGGTACTAGCGGGGGTGTCGACGAGCAGTACTTC; CDR3: CASSLQGTSGGVDEQYF
size: -; D: -; J: TRBJ1-3; V: TRBV9; DNA: TGTGCCAGCAGCGGGACGGCTGGAAACACCATATATTTT; CDR3: CASSGTAGNTIYF
size: -; D: TRBD1; J: TRBJ1-3; V: TRBV19; DNA: TGTGCCAGTAGTAGAAGCACCGGGACAGCTGGAAACACCATATATTTT; CDR3: CASSRSTGTAGNTIYF
size: -; D: -; J: TRBJ2-2; V: TRBV13; DNA: TGTGCCAGCAGGGGCAGGGGGAGGACCGGGGAGCTGTTTTTT; CDR3: CASRGRGRTGELFF
size: once; D: -; J: TRBJ1-1; V: TRBV14; DNA: TGTGCCAGCAGCCATTTAGGGACGGATCGGCGTTGGGCTTTCTTT; CDR3: CASSHLGTDRRWAFF
size: once; D: -; J: TRBJ1-5; V: TRBV27; DNA: TGTGCCAGCAGTCTTTACAGGGCAAATCAGCCCCAGCATTTT; CDR3: CASSLYRANQPQHF
size: -; D: -; J: TRBJ1-3; V: TRBV7-3; DNA: TGTGCCAGCAGCCCAGGGCCCGGTGGAAACACCATATATTTT; CDR3: CASSPGPGGNTIYF
size: -; D: -; J: TRBJ1-4; V: TRBV2; DNA: TGTGCCAGCACCTGGGGGCAGCTTAATGAAAAACTGTTTTTT; CDR3: CASTWGQLNEKLFF
size: large; D: -; J: TRBJ2-1; V: TRBV7-3; DNA: TGTGCCAGCAGCTTAACCCCCGCCCAGCGGTACAATGAGCAGTTCTTC; CDR3: CASSLTPAQRYNEQFF
size: -; D: -; J: TRBJ1-4; V: TRBV19; DNA: TGTGCCAGTAGTCACAGCCCCCAAGAACTGTTTTTT; CDR3: CASSHSPQELFF
size: -; D: TRBD2; J: TRBJ2-5; V: TRBV9; DNA: TGTGCCAGCAGCGCGTGGGGCGGGAGCGGGGGGGAGACCCAGTACTTC; CDR3: CASSAWGGSGGETQYF
size: -; D: -; J: TRBJ1-4; V: TRBV6-5; DNA: TGTGCCAGCAGTTACTCGTGGGTTAATGAAAAACTGTTTTTT; CDR3: CASSYSWVNEKLFF
size: -; D: -; J: TRBJ1-2; V: TRBV29-1; DNA: TGCAGCGTTGGCCCTTACGGGGCTATCTATGGCTACACCTTC; CDR3: CSVGPYGAIYGYTF
size: -; D: TRBD1; J: TRBJ2-7; V: TRBV30; DNA: TGTGCCTGGGCCGACAGGGCTGACGAGCAGTACTTC; CDR3: CAWADRADEQYF
size: -; D: TRBD1; J: TRBJ1-6; V: TRBV19; DNA: TGTGCCAGTAGTACCCGGACAGGGGACTCCTATAATTCACCCCTCCACTTT; CDR3: CASSTRTGDSYNSPLHF
size: -; D: TRBD1; J: TRBJ1-1; V: TRBV12-5; DNA: TGTGCTAGTGGTTTGGTACAGGACAGGGTATGGCTAGGTAAAGCTTTCTTT; CDR3: CASGLVQDRVWLGKAFF
size: -; D: TRBD2; J: TRBJ2-3; V: TRBV30; DNA: TGTGCCTGTAGCGGCGGGAGGGGGCGATCCCAATATAGCACAGATACGCAGTATTTT; CDR3: CACSGGRGRSQYSTDTQYF
size: once; D: TRBD1; J: TRBJ1-5; V: TRBV30; DNA: TGTGCCTGGAGTGCCTTGACAGGGGGCAATCAGCCCCAGCATTTT; CDR3: CAWSALTGGNQPQHF
size: once; D: -; J: TRBJ1-2; V: TRBV4-1; DNA: TGCGCCAGCAGCGTGCAGGGAACCGCCTTATCCCCTTATGGCTACACCTTC; CDR3: CASSVQGTALSPYGYTF
size: -; D: -; J: TRBJ2-1; V: TRBV4-1; DNA: TGCGCCAGCAGCCAAGATCGAGGGACCGATGAGCAGTTCTTC; CDR3: CASSQDRGTDEQFF
size: once; D: TRBD1; J: TRBJ1-2; V: TRBV6-6; DNA: TGTGCCAGCACCAACAGGGGGCTTGGCTACACCTTC; CDR3: CASTNRGLGYTF
size: -; D: -; J: TRBJ1-1; V: TRBV11-3; DNA: TGTGCCAGTTCGTCGGTGAACACTGAAGCTTTCTTT; CDR3: CASSSVNTEAFF
size: -; D: -; J: TRBJ1-6; V: TRBV7-2; DNA: TGTGCCAGCAGCTCACAGGTAGTCTCGGCACCCCTCCACTTT; CDR3: CASSSQVVSAPLHF
size: -; D: -; J: TRBJ1-5; V: TRBV2; DNA: TGTGCCAGCAGTGAAGGGGGGGTGTGGGATCAGCCCCAGCATTTT; CDR3: CASSEGGVWDQPQHF
size: -; D: TRBD2; J: TRBJ2-7; V: TRBV6-5; DNA: TGTGCCAGCAGTCGTAGCAGCGGGGGGGCAAGCGAGCAGTACTTC; CDR3: CASSRSSGGASEQYF
size: -; D: -; J: TRBJ1-1; V: TRBV6-4; DNA: TGTGCCAGCAGTGACTCGATTTGGGGCACTGAAGCTTTCTTT; CDR3: CASSDSIWGTEAFF
size: -; D: -; J: TRBJ1-1; V: TRBV20-1; DNA: TGCAGTGGCGCAGTGAACACTGAAGCTTTCTTT; CDR3: CSGAVNTEAFF
size: -; D: -; J: TRBJ2-7; V: TRBV11-2; DNA: TGTGCCAGCAGCTTAATGTACGAGCAGTACTTC; CDR3: CASSLMYEQYF
size: once; D: TRBD2; J: TRBJ2-3; V: TRBV11-2; DNA: TGTGCCAGCAGCTCCCTCAGACTAGCTTTTCCAAGGGATACGCAGTATTTT; CDR3: CASSSLRLAFPRDTQYF
size: -; D: -; J: TRBJ1-6; V: TRBV5-1; DNA: TGCGCCAGCAGCCCAACCACGGGTAGGAATTCACCCCTCCACTTT; CDR3: CASSPTTGRNSPLHF
size: -; D: -; J: TRBJ1-6; V: TRBV5-1; DNA: TGCGCCAGCAGTCCCGGGACCACGAATTCACCCCTCCACTTT; CDR3: CASSPGTTNSPLHF
size: -; D: TRBD1; J: TRBJ1-6; V: TRBV7-6; DNA: TGTGCCAGCAGCTCCCAGGGGGAGGGGCTTAATTCACCCCTCCACTTT; CDR3: CASSSQGEGLNSPLHF
size: -; D: TRBD1; J: TRBJ2-2; V: TRBV6-5; DNA: TGTGCCAGCAGCCAAGACAGGGTGTACGGGGAGCTGTTTTTT; CDR3: CASSQDRVYGELFF
size: -; D: -; J: TRBJ1-3; V: TRBV7-6; DNA: TGTGCCAGCAGCTTAGGACACTGGGCCTCTGGAAACACCATATATTTT; CDR3: CASSLGHWASGNTIYF
size: -; D: TRBD1; J: TRBJ1-2; V: TRBV10-3; DNA: TGTGCCATCAGTGAGTCGTATGGTCATAAGGGACAGGCTAACTATGGCTACACCTTC; CDR3: CAISESYGHKGQANYGYTF
size: once; D: TRBD2; J: TRBJ2-5; V: TRBV11-2; DNA: TGTGCCAGCAGCCCCGGACTAGCGGGGATACAAGAGACCCAGTACTTC; CDR3: CASSPGLAGIQETQYF
size: -; D: -; J: TRBJ2-2; V: TRBV5-6; DNA: TGTGCCAGCAGCCCGGGGCCCGAGGCCGGGGAGCTGTTTTTT; CDR3: CASSPGPEAGELFF